This T cell receptor beta chain was identified during a study of T cell responses to AZD1222 COVID-19 vaccine. General study findings and limits: Donors were chiefly white British, with a greater number of females, and clonal diversity was perhaps underestimated.

V was trimmed by 8 bases and J by 5 bases, leaving 16 bases between them. Germline CDR1 and CDR2: LNHDA and SQIVND (reference sequence). This CDR3 is built from 15 residues. The table came from immunoSEQ multiplex PCR; TCRdb's copy has only in-frame clones and leaves some out. The sample includes 110,000 to 150,000 clones, approximately 90% of them seen just once. On this clone: Its antigen is not known.

This chain joins TRBV19 and TRBJ1-6; D not resolved. The TCR originated in an adult in good health. The starting material was peripheral blood, obtained on day 0 of AZD1222 vaccination. The CDR3 region is CASRHVGWDNSPLHF. The CDR3 region has the DNA TGTGCCAGTCGTCACGTGGGTTGGGATAATTCACCCCTCCACTTT. Full variable domain (remainder filled in from reference TRBV19 and TRBJ1-6): DGGITQSPKYLFRKEGQNVTLSCEQNLNHDAMYWYRQDPGQGLRLIYYSQIVNDFQKGDIAEGYSVSREKKESFPLTVTSAQKNPTAFYLCASRHVGWDNSPLHFGNGTRLTVT.